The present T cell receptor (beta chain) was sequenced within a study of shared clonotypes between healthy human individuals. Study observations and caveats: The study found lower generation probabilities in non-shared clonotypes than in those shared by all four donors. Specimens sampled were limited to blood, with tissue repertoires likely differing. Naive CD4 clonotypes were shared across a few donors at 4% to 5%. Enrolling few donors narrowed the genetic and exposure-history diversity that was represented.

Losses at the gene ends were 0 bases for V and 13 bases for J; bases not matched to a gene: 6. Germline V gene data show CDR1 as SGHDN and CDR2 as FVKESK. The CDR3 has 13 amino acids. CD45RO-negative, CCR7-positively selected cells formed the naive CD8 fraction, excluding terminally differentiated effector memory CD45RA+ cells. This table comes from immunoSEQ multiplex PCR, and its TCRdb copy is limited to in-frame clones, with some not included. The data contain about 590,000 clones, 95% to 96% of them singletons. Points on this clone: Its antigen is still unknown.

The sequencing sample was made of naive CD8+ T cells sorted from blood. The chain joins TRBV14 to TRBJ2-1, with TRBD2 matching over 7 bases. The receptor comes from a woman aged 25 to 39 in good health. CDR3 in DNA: TGTGCCAGCAGCCAAGAGCTAGCGGCCATACAGTTCTTC. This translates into CASSQELAAIQFF.